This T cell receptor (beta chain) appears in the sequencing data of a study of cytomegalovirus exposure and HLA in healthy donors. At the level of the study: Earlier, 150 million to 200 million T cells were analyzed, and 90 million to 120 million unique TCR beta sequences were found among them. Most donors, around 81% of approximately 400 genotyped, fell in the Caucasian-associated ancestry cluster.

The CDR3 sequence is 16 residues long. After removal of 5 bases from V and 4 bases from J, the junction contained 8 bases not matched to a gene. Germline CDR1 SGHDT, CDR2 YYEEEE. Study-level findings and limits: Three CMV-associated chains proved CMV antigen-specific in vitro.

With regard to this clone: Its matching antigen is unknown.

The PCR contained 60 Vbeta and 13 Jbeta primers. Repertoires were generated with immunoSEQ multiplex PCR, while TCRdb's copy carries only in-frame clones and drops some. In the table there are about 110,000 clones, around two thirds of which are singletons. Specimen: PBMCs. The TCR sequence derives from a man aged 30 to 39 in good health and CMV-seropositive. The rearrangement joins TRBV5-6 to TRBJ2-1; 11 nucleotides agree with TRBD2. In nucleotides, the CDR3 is TGTGCCAGCAGTTTAAGACTAGCGGGGTTATACAATGAGCAGTTCTTC. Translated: CASSLRLAGLYNEQFF. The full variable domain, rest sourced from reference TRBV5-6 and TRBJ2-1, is DAGVTQSPTHLIKTRGQQVTLRCSPKSGHDTVSWYQQALGQGPQFIFQYYEEEERQRGNFPDRFSGHQFPNYSSELNVNALLLGDSALYLCASSLRLAGLYNEQFFGPGTRLTVL.